The entry below gives a single T cell receptor (beta chain) sequence along with its context. Its target is unknown. Use of 60 Vbeta and 13 Jbeta primers characterized the PCR. Using immunoSEQ multiplex PCR, the repertoire was profiled, and TCRdb retains in-frame clones only, with some absent. The data contain 150,000 to 200,000 clones, roughly 77% of them singletons. This sample was included in a study of cytomegalovirus exposure and HLA in healthy donors. Regarding the study as a whole: Common viral pathogens (according to a later analysis) appeared linked to several of the most significant clusters.

The ends were cut back, 6 bases at V and 0 bases at J, with 16 bases in the middle. CDR1 SNHLY and CDR2 FYNNEI come from the germline V gene. The CDR3 covers 16 residues. The rearrangement uses TRBV2 and TRBJ2-3; D is possibly TRBD2 (5 bases). The receptor's source is a woman aged 40 to 50 in good health and CMV-seropositive. The sample was PBMCs. The CDR3 DNA reads as TGTGCCAGCAGCGGGGTTTATCAGGACAGCACAGATACGCAGTATTTT. It yields the protein CASSGVYQDSTDTQYF.